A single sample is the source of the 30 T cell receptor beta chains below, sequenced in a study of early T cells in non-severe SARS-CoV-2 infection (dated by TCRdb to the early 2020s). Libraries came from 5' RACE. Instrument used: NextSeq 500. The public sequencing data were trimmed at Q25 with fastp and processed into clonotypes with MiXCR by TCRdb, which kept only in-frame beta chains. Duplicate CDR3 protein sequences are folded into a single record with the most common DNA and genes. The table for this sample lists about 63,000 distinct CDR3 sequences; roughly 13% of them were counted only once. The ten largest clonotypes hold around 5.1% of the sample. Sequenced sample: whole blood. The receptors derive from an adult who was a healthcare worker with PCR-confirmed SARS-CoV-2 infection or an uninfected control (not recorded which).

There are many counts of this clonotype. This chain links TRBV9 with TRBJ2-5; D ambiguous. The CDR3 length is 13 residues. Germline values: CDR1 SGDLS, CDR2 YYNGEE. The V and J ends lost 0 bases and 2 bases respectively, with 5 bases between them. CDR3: CASSVARQETQYF. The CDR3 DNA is TGTGCCAGCAGCGTAGCCAGGCAAGAGACCCAGTACTTC.

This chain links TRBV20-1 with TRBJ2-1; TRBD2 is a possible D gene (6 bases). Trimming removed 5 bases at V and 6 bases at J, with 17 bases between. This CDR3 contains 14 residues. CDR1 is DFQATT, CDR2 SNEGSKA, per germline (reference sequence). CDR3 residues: CSAGQIRTTNEQFF. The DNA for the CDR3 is TGCAGTGCTGGCCAGATTCGGACTACCAATGAGCAGTTCTTC.

The CDR3 sequence: CASSTVGSERYTF. Here the CDR3 DNA reads TGTGCCAGCAGCACAGTAGGATCCGAGCGCTACACCTTC. The chain joins TRBV7-9 to TRBJ1-2; no clear D. Germline V gives CDR1 SEHNR, CDR2 FQNEAQ (reference sequence). V was pared by 5 bases and J by 9 bases, with 16 bases between. This CDR3 comprises 13 residues.

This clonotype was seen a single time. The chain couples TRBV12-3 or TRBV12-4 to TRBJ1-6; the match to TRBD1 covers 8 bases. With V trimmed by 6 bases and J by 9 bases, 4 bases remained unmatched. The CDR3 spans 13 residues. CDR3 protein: CASSGQGLSPLHF. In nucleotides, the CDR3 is TGTGCCAGCAGCGGACAGGGACTTTCACCCCTCCACTTT.

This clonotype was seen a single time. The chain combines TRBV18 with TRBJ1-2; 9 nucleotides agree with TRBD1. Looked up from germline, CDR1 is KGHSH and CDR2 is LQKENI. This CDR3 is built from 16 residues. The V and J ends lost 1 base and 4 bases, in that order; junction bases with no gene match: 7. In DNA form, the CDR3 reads TGTGCCAGCTCACCACAGCGGGACAGGGCTGGCTATGGCTACACCTTC. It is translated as CASSPQRDRAGYGYTF. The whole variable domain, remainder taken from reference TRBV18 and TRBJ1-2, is NAGVMQNPRHLVRRRGQEARLRCSPMKGHSHVYWYRQLPEEGLKFMVYLQKENIIDESGMPKERFSAEFPKEGPSILRIQQVVRGDSAAYFCASSPQRDRAGYGYTFGSGTRLTVV.

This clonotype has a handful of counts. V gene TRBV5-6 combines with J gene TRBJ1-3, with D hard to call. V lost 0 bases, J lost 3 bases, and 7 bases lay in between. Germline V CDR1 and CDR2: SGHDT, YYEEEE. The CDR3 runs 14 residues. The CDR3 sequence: CASSLAGLGNTIYF. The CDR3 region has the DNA TGTGCCAGCAGCTTGGCCGGGCTTGGAAACACCATATATTTT.

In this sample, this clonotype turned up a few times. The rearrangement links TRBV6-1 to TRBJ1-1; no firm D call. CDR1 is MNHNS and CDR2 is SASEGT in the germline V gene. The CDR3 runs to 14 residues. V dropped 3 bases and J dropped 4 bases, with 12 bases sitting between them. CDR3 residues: CASSDRHGPTEAFF. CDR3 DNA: TGTGCCAGCAGTGACCGGCACGGCCCCACTGAAGCTTTCTTT.

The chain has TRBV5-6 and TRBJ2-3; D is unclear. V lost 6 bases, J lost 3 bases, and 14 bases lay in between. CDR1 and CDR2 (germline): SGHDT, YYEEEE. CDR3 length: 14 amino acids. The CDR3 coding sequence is TGTGCCAGCACCCTTACGCAACCGACAGATACGCAGTATTTT. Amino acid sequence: CASTLTQPTDTQYF.

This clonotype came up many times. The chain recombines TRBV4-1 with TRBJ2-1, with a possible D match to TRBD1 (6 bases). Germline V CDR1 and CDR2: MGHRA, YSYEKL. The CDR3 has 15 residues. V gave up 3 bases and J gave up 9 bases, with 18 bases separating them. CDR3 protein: CASSQGAGLVVEQFF. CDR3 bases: TGCGCCAGCAGCCAGGGGGCAGGGTTAGTGGTTGAGCAGTTCTTC.

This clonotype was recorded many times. CDR3 bases: TGTGCCAGCAGCCCCTCTAGCGGGGGGGCGTGGGAGCAGTACTTC. This gives the protein CASSPSSGGAWEQYF. The chain links TRBV7-2 to TRBJ2-7, with 12 bases matching TRBD2. J lost 7 bases, V lost 5 bases, and 9 bases had no gene match. The CDR3 extends over 15 amino acids. Germline CDR1 SGHTA, CDR2 FQGNSA. The variable domain in full, completed from reference TRBV7-2 and TRBJ2-7, reads GAGVSQSPSNKVTEKGKDVELRCDPISGHTALYWYRQSLGQGLEFLIYFQGNSAPDKSGLPSDRFSAERTGGSVSTLTIQRTQQEDSAVYLCASSPSSGGAWEQYFGPGTRLTVT.

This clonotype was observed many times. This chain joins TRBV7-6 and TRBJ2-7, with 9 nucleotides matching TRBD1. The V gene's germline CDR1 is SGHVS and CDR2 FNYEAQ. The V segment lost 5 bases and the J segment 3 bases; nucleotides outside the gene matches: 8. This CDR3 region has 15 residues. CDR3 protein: CASSPRGQGNYEQYF. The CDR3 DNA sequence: TGTGCCAGCAGCCCGCGGGGACAGGGAAACTACGAGCAGTACTTC.

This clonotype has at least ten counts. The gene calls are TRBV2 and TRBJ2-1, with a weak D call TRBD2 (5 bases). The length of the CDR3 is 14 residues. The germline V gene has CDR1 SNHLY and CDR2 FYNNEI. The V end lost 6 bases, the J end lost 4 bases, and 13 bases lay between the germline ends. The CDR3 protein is CASRRGVAYNEQFF. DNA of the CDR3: TGTGCCAGCAGACGGGGTGTCGCGTACAATGAGCAGTTCTTC. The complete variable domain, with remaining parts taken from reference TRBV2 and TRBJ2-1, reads EPEVTQTPSHQVTQMGQEVILRCVPISNHLYFYWYRQILGQKVEFLVSFYNNEISEKSEIFDDQFSVERPDGSNFTLKIRSTKLEDSAMYFCASRRGVAYNEQFFGPGTRLTVL.

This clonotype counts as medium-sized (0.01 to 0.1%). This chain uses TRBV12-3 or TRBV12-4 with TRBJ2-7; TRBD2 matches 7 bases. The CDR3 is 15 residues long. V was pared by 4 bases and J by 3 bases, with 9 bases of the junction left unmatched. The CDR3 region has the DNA TGTGCCAGCAGTTCCCAAGCGGGGCCAGACTACGAGCAGTACTTC. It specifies CASSSQAGPDYEQYF.

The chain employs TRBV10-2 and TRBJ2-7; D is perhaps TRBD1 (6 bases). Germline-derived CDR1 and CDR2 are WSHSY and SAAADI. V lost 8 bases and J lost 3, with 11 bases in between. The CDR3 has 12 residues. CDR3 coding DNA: TGCGCCAGCTCAATGGACAGCTACGAGCAGTACTTC. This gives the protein CASSMDSYEQYF.

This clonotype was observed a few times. The CDR3 reads CASSLTAANYGYTF. As DNA, the CDR3 is TGTGCCAGCAGCTTGACCGCCGCTAACTATGGCTACACCTTC. V and J are TRBV6-4 and TRBJ1-2, with unresolved D. The CDR3 spans 14 residues. V lost 6 bases and J lost 0, with 11 bases in between. Germline-derived CDR1 and CDR2 are MRHNA and SNTAGT.

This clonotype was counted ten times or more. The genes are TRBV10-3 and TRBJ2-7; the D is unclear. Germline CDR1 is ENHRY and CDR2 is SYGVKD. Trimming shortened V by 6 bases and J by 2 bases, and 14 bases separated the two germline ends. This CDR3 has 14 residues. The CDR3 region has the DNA TGTGCCATCAGAGGAACGGCTACCCCCTACGAGCAGTACTTC. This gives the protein CAIRGTATPYEQYF.

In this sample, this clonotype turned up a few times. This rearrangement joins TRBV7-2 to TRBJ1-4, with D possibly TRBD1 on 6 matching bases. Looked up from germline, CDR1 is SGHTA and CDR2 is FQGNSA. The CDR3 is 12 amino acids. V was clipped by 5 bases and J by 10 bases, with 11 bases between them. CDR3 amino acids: CASSPGGGKLFF. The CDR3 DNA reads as TGTGCCAGCAGCCCCGGAGGGGGAAAACTGTTTTTT.

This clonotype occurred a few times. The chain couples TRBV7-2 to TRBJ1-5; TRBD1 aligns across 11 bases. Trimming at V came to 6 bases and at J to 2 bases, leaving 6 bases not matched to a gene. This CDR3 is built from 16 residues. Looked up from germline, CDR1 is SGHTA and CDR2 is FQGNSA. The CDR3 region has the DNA TGTGCCAGCAGTTCGCCGGGACAGGGGGGCAATCAGCCCCAGCATTTT. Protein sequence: CASSSPGQGGNQPQHF.

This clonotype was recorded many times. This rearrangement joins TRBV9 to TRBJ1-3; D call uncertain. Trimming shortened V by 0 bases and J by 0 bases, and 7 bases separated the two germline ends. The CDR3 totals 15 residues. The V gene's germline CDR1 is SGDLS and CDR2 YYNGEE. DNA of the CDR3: TGTGCCAGCAGCGTAGATCCAGGCTCTGGAAACACCATATATTTT. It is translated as CASSVDPGSGNTIYF.

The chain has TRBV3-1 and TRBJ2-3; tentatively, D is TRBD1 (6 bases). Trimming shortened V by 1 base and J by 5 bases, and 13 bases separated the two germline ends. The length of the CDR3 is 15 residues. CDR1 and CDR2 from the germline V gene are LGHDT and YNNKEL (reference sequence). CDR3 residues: CASSQASGVGDTQYF. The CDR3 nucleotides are TGTGCCAGCAGCCAAGCGTCAGGGGTAGGAGATACGCAGTATTTT.

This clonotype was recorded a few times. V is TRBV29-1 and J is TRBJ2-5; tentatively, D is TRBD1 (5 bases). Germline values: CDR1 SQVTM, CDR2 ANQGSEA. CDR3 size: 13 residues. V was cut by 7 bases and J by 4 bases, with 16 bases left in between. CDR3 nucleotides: TGCAGCGCCTGGACAACTACCCCAGAGACCCAGTACTTC. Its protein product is CSAWTTTPETQYF.

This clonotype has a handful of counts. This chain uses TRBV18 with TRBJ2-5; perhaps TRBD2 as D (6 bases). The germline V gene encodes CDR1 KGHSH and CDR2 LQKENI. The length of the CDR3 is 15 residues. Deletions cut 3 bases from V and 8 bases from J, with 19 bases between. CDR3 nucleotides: TGTGCCAGCTCACCGCGGGACGGAGGCCCGGGAACCCAGTACTTC. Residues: CASSPRDGGPGTQYF.

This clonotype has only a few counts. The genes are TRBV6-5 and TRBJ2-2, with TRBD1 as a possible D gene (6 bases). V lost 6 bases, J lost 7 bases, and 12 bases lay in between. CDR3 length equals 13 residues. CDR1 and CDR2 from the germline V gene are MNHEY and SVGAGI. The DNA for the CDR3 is TGTGCCAGCAGAAGGACAGAGGGCGGGGAGCTGTTTTTT. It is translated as CASRRTEGGELFF.

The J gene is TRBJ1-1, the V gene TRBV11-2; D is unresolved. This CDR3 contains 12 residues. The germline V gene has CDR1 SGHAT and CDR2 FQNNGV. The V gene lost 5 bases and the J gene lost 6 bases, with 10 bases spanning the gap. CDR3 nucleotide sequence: TGTGCCAGCAGCGGCCGGACTGCTGAAGCTTTCTTT. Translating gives CASSGRTAEAFF. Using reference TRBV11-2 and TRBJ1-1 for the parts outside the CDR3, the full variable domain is EAGVAQSPRYKIIEKRQSVAFWCNPISGHATLYWYQQILGQGPKLLIQFQNNGVVDDSQLPKDRFSAERLKGVDSTLKIQPAKLEDSAVYLCASSGRTAEAFFGQGTRLTVV.

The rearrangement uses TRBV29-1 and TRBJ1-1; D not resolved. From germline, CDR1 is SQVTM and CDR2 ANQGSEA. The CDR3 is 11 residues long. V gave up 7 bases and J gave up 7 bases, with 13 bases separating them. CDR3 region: CSAPFRDEAFF. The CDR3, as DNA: TGCAGCGCCCCCTTTAGGGATGAAGCTTTCTTT. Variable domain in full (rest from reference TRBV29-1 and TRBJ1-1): SAVISQKPSRDICQRGTSLTIQCQVDSQVTMMFWYRQQPGQSLTLIATANQGSEATYESGFVIDKFPISRPNLTFSTLTVSNMSPEDSSIYLCSAPFRDEAFFGQGTRLTVV.

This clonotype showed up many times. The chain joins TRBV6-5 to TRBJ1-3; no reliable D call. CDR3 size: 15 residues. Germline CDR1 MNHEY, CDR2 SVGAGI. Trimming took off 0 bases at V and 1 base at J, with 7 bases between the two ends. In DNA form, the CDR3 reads TGTGCCAGCAGTTACTCGCCGTCATCTGGAAACACCATATATTTT. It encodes CASSYSPSSGNTIYF.

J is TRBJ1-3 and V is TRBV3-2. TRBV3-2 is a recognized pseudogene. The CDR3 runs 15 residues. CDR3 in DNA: TGTGCCAGCAGCCAAGAAGGCGTAGGTGGAAACACCATATATTTT. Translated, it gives CASSQEGVGGNTIYF.

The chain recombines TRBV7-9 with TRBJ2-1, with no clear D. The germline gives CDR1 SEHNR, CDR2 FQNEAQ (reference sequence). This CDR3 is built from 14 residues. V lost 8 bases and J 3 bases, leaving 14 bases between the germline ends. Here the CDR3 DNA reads TGTGCCAGCGGATCGTCGTCCCGCTACAATGAGCAGTTCTTC. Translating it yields CASGSSSRYNEQFF. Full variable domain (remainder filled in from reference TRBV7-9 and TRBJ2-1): DTGVSQNPRHKITKRGQNVTFRCDPISEHNRLYWYRQTLGQGPEFLTYFQNEAQLEKSRLLSDRFSAERPKGSFSTLEIQRTEQGDSAMYLCASGSSSRYNEQFFGPGTRLTVL.

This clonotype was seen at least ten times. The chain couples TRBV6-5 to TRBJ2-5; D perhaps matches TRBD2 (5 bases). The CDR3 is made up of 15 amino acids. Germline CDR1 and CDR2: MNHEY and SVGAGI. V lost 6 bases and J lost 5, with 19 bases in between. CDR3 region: CASRQTPAGIETQYF. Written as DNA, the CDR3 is TGTGCCAGCAGACAAACACCCGCGGGCATCGAGACCCAGTACTTC.

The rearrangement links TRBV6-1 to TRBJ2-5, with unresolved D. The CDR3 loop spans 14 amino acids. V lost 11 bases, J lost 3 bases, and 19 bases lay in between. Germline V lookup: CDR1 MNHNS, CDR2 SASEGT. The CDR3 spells CASEVGQIKETQYF. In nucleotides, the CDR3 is TGTGCCTCCGAAGTAGGGCAGATTAAAGAGACCCAGTACTTC.